This T cell receptor beta chain is drawn from a study of long-term antiretroviral therapy in people with HIV. The CDR3 consists of 14 residues. CDR1 is SNHLY, CDR2 FYNNEI, per germline. V shed 5 bases and J shed 6 bases, with 13 bases lying between them. Study results and limitations: In HIV, the repertoires covered a tighter span of CDR3 lengths than in controls.

Survey-level immunoSEQ v3.0 assays were run. The repertoire was sequenced with immunoSEQ multiplex PCR; TCRdb's copy has only in-frame clones and lacks some. The sample has about 24,000 clones; 90% to 95% are singletons. Notes on this clone: As yet, its antigen is unknown.

The sample here was unsorted PBMCs, taken about 5 years after starting antiretroviral therapy. This TCR was recovered from a woman aged 45 to 65 with HIV. The chain is built from TRBV2 and TRBJ2-2; the D gene is possibly TRBD2 (5 bases). DNA for the CDR3: TGTGCCAGCAGTCCGTGGCGGGCCTCCGGGGAGCTGTTTTTT. Translating gives CASSPWRASGELFF.